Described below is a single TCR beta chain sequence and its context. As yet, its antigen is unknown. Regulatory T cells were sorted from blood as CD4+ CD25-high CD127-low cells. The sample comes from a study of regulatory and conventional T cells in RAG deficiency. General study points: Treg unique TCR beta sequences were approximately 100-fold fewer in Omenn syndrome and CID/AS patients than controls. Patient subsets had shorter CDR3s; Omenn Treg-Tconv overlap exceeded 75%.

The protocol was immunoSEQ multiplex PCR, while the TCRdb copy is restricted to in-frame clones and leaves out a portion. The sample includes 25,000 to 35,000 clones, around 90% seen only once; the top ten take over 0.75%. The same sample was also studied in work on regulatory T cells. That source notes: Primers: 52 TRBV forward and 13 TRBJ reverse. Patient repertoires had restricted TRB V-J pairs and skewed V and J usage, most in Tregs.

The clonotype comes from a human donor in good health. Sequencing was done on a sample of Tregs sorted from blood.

The CDR3 reads CASSYSKRGLDSPLHF. Written as DNA, the CDR3 is TGTGCCAGCAGTTACTCGAAAAGGGGGCTGGATTCACCCCTCCACTTT. The V and J genes are TRBV6-6 and TRBJ1-6; 7 bases align to TRBD1. Trimming removed 0 bases from V and 8 bases from J; junction bases left unmatched: 7. This CDR3 has 16 residues. CDR1 is MNHNY, CDR2 SVGAGI, per germline (reference sequence).